The entry below describes one T cell receptor beta chain. Its antigen is still unknown. The entry originates in a study of CD8 T cells in ankylosing spondylitis. The study's findings and limits: Seven to nine highly homologous variants made up a TCR beta motif that seemed to typify ankylosing spondylitis blood. Clones that were linked to disease were CD8+ and were relatively rare in peripheral blood.

V was shortened by 9 bases and J by 0 bases, with 12 bases between the two germline ends. CDR1 and CDR2 from the germline V gene are LNHDA and SQIVND (reference sequence). The CDR3 loop spans 14 amino acids. TCRdb independently ran MiXCR on the 5' RACE reads; one entry per CDR3 protein. Among around 220,000 distinct CDR3 sequences, around 18% were seen once, and the ten largest hold under 55%. The sequenced material came from blood, either unsorted or a sorted T cell fraction (not recorded which). The chain carries TRBV19 and TRBJ2-1, with D possibly being TRBD2 (5 bases). This sequence was found in a male donor with ankylosing spondylitis. The CDR3 protein is CASGGLVSYNEQFF. CDR3 in DNA: TGTGCCAGCGGAGGACTGGTCTCCTACAATGAGCAGTTCTTC.